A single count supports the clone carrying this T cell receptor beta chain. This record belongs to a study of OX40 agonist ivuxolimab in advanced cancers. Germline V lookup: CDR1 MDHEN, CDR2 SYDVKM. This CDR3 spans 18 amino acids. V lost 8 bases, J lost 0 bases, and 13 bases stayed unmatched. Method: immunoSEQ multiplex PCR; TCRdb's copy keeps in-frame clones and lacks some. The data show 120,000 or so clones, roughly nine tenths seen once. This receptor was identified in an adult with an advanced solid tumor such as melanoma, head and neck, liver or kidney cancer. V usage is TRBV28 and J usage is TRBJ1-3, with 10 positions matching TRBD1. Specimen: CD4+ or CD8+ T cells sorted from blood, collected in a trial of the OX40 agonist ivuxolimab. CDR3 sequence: CASLKWTGGYSSGNTIYF. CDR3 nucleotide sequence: TGTGCCAGCCTCAAATGGACAGGGGGATATAGCTCTGGAAACACCATATATTTT.